This T cell receptor (beta chain) comes out of a study of response to subunit inactivated influenza vaccine. With 6 bases removed from V and 1 base from J, the gap between germline ends came to 13 bases. CDR1 is DFQATT, CDR2 SNEGSKA, per germline (reference sequence). The CDR3 length is 14 residues. This clonotype was seen many times. The antigen remains undetermined. TCRdb processed the RT-PCR reads anew with MiXCR; each CDR3 protein has one entry. Seen here are 650,000 to 800,000 distinct CDR3 sequences, approximately 18% observed once, and the top ten hold approximately 10%. Notes on the study in general: That few new T cells are recruited by each seasonal influenza vaccination was the authors' suggestion.

The chain recombines TRBV20-1 with TRBJ1-5; possibly TRBD1 for D (5 bases). The source material was PBMCs from blood, sampled roughly 5 days after vaccination. This clonotype was sampled from a man aged 50 to 60 who received an inactivated influenza vaccine. The CDR3 here is CSALVGTSNQPQHF. In DNA, the CDR3 is TGCAGTGCCTTAGTAGGGACCAGCAATCAGCCCCAGCATTTT.